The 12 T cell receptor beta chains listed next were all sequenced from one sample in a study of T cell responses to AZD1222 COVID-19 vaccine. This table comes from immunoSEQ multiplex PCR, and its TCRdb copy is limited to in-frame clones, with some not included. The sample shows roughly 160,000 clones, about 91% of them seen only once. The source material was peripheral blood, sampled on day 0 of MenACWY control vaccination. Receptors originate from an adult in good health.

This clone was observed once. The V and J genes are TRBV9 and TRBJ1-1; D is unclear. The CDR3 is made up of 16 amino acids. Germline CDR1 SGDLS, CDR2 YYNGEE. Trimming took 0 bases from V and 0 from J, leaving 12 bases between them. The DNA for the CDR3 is TGTGCCAGCAGCGTAGGCCTGGAGCTTATGAACACTGAAGCTTTCTTT. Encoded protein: CASSVGLELMNTEAFF.

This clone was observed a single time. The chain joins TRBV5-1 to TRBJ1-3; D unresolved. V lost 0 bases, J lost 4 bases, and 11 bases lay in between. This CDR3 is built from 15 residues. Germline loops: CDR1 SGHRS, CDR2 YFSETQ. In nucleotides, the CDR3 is TGCGCCAGCAGCTTGGGGTGGGGATTCGGAAACACCATATATTTT. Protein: CASSLGWGFGNTIYF.

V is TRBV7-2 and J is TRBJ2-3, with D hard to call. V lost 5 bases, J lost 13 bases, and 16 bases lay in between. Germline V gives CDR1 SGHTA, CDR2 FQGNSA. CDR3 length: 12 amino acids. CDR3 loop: CASSQRSFGEYF. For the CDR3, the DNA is TGTGCCAGCAGCCAAAGGAGTTTCGGAGAGTATTTT.

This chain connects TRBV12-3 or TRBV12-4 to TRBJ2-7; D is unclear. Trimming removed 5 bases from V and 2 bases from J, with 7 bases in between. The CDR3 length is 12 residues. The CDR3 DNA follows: TGTGCCAGCAGTCTCGCCACCTACGAGCAGTACTTC. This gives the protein CASSLATYEQYF.

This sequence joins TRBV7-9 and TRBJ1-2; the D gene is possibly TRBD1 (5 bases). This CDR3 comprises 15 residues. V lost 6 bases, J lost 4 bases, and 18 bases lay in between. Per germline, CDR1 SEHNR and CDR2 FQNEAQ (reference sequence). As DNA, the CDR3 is TGTGCCAGCAGAGTAGGCGGGGGTTTGCCCTATGGCTACACCTTC. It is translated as CASRVGGGLPYGYTF.

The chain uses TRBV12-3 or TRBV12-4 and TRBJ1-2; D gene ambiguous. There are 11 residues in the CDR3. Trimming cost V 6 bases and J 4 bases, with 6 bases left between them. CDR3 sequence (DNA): TGTGCCAGCAGACGCCTCTATGGCTACACCTTC. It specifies CASRRLYGYTF.

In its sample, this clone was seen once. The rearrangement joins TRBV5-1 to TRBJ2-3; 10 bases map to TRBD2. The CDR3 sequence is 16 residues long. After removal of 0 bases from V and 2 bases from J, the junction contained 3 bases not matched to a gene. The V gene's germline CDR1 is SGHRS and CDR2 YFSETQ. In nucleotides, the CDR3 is TGCGCCAGCAGCTTGGTGACTAGCGGGCTCACAGATACGCAGTATTTT. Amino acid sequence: CASSLVTSGLTDTQYF.

This chain's CDR3 is CSASGAQETQYF. CDR3 nucleotides: TGCAGTGCTAGTGGTGCGCAAGAGACCCAGTACTTC. The chain carries TRBV20-1 and TRBJ2-5; D is uncertain. V lost 3 bases and J 2 bases, leaving 7 bases between the germline ends. The CDR3 has 12 residues. In germline, CDR1 is DFQATT, CDR2 SNEGSKA (reference sequence).

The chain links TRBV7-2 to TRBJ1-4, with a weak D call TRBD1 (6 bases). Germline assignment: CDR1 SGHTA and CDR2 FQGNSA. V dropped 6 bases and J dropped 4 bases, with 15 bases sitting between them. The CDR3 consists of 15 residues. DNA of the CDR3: TGTGCCAGCAGTCGGGGGCACACGCTTAATGAAAAACTGTTTTTT. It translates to CASSRGHTLNEKLFF.

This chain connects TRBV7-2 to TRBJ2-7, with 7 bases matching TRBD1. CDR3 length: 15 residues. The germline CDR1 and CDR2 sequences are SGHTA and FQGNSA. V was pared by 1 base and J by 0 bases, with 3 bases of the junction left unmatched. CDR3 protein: CASSLGTGSSYEQYF. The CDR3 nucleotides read TGTGCCAGCAGCTTAGGGACAGGCAGCTCCTACGAGCAGTACTTC.

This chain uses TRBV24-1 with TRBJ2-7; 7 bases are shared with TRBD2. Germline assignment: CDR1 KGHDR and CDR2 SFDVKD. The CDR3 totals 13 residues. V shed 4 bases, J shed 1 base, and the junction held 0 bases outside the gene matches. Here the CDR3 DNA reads TGTGCCACCAGTGAGCGGGGGTCCTACGAGCAGTACTTC. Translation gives CATSERGSYEQYF.

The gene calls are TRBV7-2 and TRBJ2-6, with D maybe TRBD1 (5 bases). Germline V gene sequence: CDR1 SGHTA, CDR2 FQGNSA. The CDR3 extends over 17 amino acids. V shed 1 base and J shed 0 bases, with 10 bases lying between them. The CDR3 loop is CASSLVGALSGANVLTF. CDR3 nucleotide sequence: TGTGCCAGCAGCTTAGTAGGGGCCCTCTCTGGGGCCAACGTCCTGACTTTC.